This TCR beta chain was retrieved from a study of cytomegalovirus exposure and HLA in healthy donors. On this clone: Antigen specificity is unknown.

Donors consisted of healthy bone marrow donors. V shed 5 bases, J shed 7 bases, and the junction held 4 bases outside the gene matches. Germline values: CDR1 SGHTA, CDR2 FQGNSA. The length of the CDR3 is 12 residues. Study findings and constraints: Most TCR sequences were seen very rarely across donors, but some public TCRs occurred in many.

The PCR contained 60 Vbeta and 13 Jbeta primers. Some clones are missing from TCRdb's copy, which holds only in-frame ones; the method was immunoSEQ multiplex PCR. This table holds fewer than 200,000 clones, about 71% found once. The chain recombines TRBV7-2 with TRBJ1-2; 7 bases are a match to TRBD1. The clonotype originates from a woman aged 40 to 50 in good health and CMV-seropositive. The sample consisted of PBMCs. For the CDR3, the DNA is TGTGCCAGCAGCCCGCAGGGGGTTGGCTACACCTTC. Protein: CASSPQGVGYTF.